The 32 T cell receptor beta chains below come from one sample, sequenced in a study of cytomegalovirus exposure and HLA in healthy donors. In the PCR, 60 Vbeta and 13 Jbeta primers were used. Produced via immunoSEQ multiplex PCR; TCRdb's table is partial and in-frame only. The sample contains roughly 140,000 clones, 70% to 80% of which appear only once. Sample: PBMCs. These TCRs come from a woman between 50 and 59 years old in good health and CMV-seronegative.

The chain links TRBV5-6 to TRBJ2-1, with 8 bases matching TRBD1. Per germline, CDR1 SGHDT and CDR2 YYEEEE. The V and J ends lost 3 bases and 9 bases, in that order; junction bases with no gene match: 8. The CDR3 sequence is 14 residues long. This CDR3 reads CASSSDRGYGEQFF. DNA for the CDR3: TGTGCCAGCAGCTCTGACAGGGGTTACGGTGAGCAGTTCTTC.

The chain links TRBV10-3 to TRBJ1-1; TRBD1 is a possible D gene (6 bases). Germline CDR1 ENHRY, CDR2 SYGVKD. The CDR3 length is 15 residues. Trimming removed 5 bases at V and 0 bases at J, with 13 bases between. CDR3 region: CAISRGGALNTEAFF. As DNA, the CDR3 is TGTGCCATCAGTAGGGGGGGCGCACTGAACACTGAAGCTTTCTTT.

The chain joins TRBV4-1 to TRBJ2-3; TRBD1 matches at 7 bases. Germline values: CDR1 MGHRA, CDR2 YSYEKL. The CDR3 extends over 16 amino acids. With 4 bases clipped from V and 3 bases from J, the junction kept 10 bases outside the gene matches. This CDR3 reads CASSLSFSTGTDTQYF. The CDR3, as DNA: TGCGCCAGCAGCCTGTCATTCTCGACAGGGACAGATACGCAGTATTTT.

V usage is TRBV6-5 and J usage is TRBJ2-7; 9 bases are shared with TRBD2. The junction had 0 bases not matched to a gene; V was cut back by 0 bases and J by 3 bases. This CDR3 is 14 amino acids long. CDR1 and CDR2 (germline): MNHEY, SVGAGI. The CDR3 loop reads CASSYSSGGYEQYF. The CDR3 DNA reads as TGTGCCAGCAGTTACTCTAGCGGGGGCTACGAGCAGTACTTC.

The V and J genes are TRBV4-3 and TRBJ2-5, with D tentatively TRBD1 (8 bases). The germline V and J ends were trimmed by 2 bases and 5 bases, with 15 bases remaining between them. Germline V CDR1 and CDR2: LGHNA, YSLEER. The CDR3 is made up of 15 amino acids. CDR3 residues: CASSQLPQGGETQYF. Written as DNA, the CDR3 is TGCGCCAGCAGCCAACTCCCACAGGGGGGGGAGACCCAGTACTTC.

The chain has TRBV29-1 and TRBJ2-5, with 9 bases lining up with TRBD1. The J call could be wrong; TRBJ2-7 is a better fit for the DNA end. Germline CDR1 reads SQVTM; CDR2 reads ANQGSEA. This CDR3 comprises 14 residues. CDR3 sequence: CSVVSGTGSYEQYF. CDR3 nucleotides: TGCAGCGTTGTCTCCGGGACAGGGTCCTACGAGCAGTACTTC.

This chain links TRBV27 with TRBJ1-1, with a weak D call TRBD1 (5 bases). The germline gives CDR1 MNHEY, CDR2 SMNVEV (reference sequence). The V end was cut by 2 bases, the J end by 10 bases, with 14 bases between. CDR3 length: 13 residues. CDR3 loop: CASSLPGTSVAFF. In nucleotides, the CDR3 is TGTGCCAGCAGTTTACCCGGGACTTCGGTAGCTTTCTTT.

The J gene is TRBJ1-2, the V gene TRBV10-3; no clear D. V was pared by 0 bases and J by 8 bases, with 7 bases between. Germline V lookup: CDR1 ENHRY, CDR2 SYGVKD. The CDR3 consists of 12 residues. Written as DNA, the CDR3 is TGTGCCATCAGTGAGTCGGGCCAGGGCTACACCTTC. This sequence encodes CAISESGQGYTF.

The V and J genes are TRBV6-5 and TRBJ2-5; the match to TRBD2 covers 7 bases. V shed 2 bases, J shed 5 bases, and the junction held 8 bases outside the gene matches. The CDR3 sequence is 15 residues long. Germline V gives CDR1 MNHEY, CDR2 SVGAGI. The DNA of the CDR3 is TGTGCCAGCAGTTACCGACCGGGGGGATCGGAGACCCAGTACTTC. It specifies CASSYRPGGSETQYF.

The gene calls are TRBV28 and TRBJ1-2, with D uncertain. CDR3 size: 14 residues. The V gene lost 2 bases and the J gene lost 0 bases, with 7 bases spanning the gap. Germline assignment: CDR1 MDHEN and CDR2 SYDVKM. Here the CDR3 reads CASSLTQTNYGYTF. The CDR3, as DNA: TGTGCCAGCAGTTTAACACAGACTAACTATGGCTACACCTTC.

The J gene is TRBJ2-1, the V gene TRBV9; 9 positions match TRBD2. Trimming cost V 0 bases and J 0 bases; bases outside gene matches: 13. This CDR3 region has 20 residues. Germline V CDR1 and CDR2: SGDLS, YYNGEE. Written as DNA, the CDR3 is TGTGCCAGCAGCGTAGGCGTCGGGAAGCGGGGGGTGCACTCCTACAATGAGCAGTTCTTC. Its protein is CASSVGVGKRGVHSYNEQFF.

The rearrangement links TRBV7-6 to TRBJ2-7, with 9 bases lining up with TRBD1. Trimming removed 1 base from V and 5 bases from J; junction bases left unmatched: 12. Germline V lookup: CDR1 SGHVS, CDR2 FNYEAQ. The CDR3 contains 17 residues. CDR3 in DNA: TGTGCCAGCAGCTTAGAAGTGGCCGGGACAGGGTCCCACGAGCAGTACTTC. It specifies CASSLEVAGTGSHEQYF.

This clone was detected a few times. The chain has TRBV6-1 and TRBJ1-4; the D gene is possibly TRBD1 (5 bases). V was trimmed by 8 bases and J by 4 bases, leaving 17 bases between them. The CDR3 is 15 amino acids. Germline V gives CDR1 MNHNS, CDR2 SASEGT. The CDR3 protein is CASREPGLINEKLFF. The DNA of the CDR3 is TGTGCCAGCCGAGAGCCGGGACTGATTAATGAAAAACTGTTTTTT.

In this sample, this clone turned up once. The V gene is TRBV7-2, the J gene TRBJ1-6; D call uncertain. Trimming removed 1 base at V and 0 bases at J, with 10 bases between. This CDR3 spans 17 amino acids. CDR1 and CDR2 (germline): SGHTA, FQGNSA. The CDR3: CASSLVGWSSYNSPLHF. In nucleotides, the CDR3 is TGTGCCAGCAGCTTAGTAGGCTGGAGCTCCTATAATTCACCCCTCCACTTT.

This clone was recorded once. CDR3 in DNA: TGTGCCAGCAGTTTATCCCCCCACAGTTACTATGGCTACACCTTC. The encoded protein is CASSLSPHSYYGYTF. The chain combines TRBV27 with TRBJ1-2; D is undetermined. This CDR3 is built from 15 residues. The V end was cut by 0 bases, the J end by 3 bases, with 11 bases between. CDR1 and CDR2 from the germline V gene are MNHEY and SMNVEV (reference sequence).

The V gene is TRBV4-3, the J gene TRBJ1-4, with TRBD1 identical over 7 bases. The CDR3 loop spans 15 amino acids. The J segment lost 6 bases and the V segment lost 7 bases, leaving 11 bases of the junction unmatched. Germline CDR1 LGHNA, CDR2 YSLEER. The CDR3 sequence: CASTYDRAGYEKLFF. CDR3 coding DNA: TGCGCCAGCACCTACGACAGGGCTGGGTATGAAAAACTGTTTTTT.

V and J are TRBV28 and TRBJ2-7, with 8 bases aligning to TRBD1. Unmatched junction bases numbered 5, after V lost 1 base and J lost 6 bases. CDR3 size: 14 residues. Germline CDR1 and CDR2: MDHEN and SYDVKM. The CDR3 sequence is CASSLFPGGSEQYF. CDR3 coding DNA: TGTGCCAGCAGTTTATTTCCAGGGGGCAGCGAGCAGTACTTC. Together with reference TRBV28 and TRBJ2-7, the CDR3 gives the full variable domain: DVKVTQSSRYLVKRTGEKVFLECVQDMDHENMFWYRQDPGLGLRLIYFSYDVKMKEKGDIPEGYSVSREKKERFSLILESASTNQTSMYLCASSLFPGGSEQYFGPGTRLTVT.

The chain carries TRBV11-3 and TRBJ2-2; the D gene is possibly TRBD2 (7 bases). Trimming took off 6 bases at V and 7 bases at J, with 12 bases between the two ends. This CDR3 comprises 13 residues. The germline CDR1 and CDR2 sequences are SGHNT and YENEEA. The CDR3 spells CASRGGQSGELFF. DNA of the CDR3: TGTGCCAGCAGGGGGGGGCAAAGCGGGGAGCTGTTTTTT.

The chain joins TRBV6-1 to TRBJ2-3; TRBD2 matches 12 bases. This CDR3 is built from 15 residues. Germline loops: CDR1 MNHNS, CDR2 SASEGT. The J segment lost 3 bases and the V segment lost 10 bases, leaving 8 bases of the junction unmatched. The CDR3: CAIDLGTSGTDTQYF. The CDR3 nucleotides are TGTGCCATCGACCTCGGGACTAGCGGGACAGATACGCAGTATTTT.

The chain joins TRBV2 to TRBJ2-5, with 8 bases aligning to TRBD2. With V trimmed by 4 bases and J by 5 bases, 6 bases remained unmatched. The CDR3 is 14 amino acids. The germline CDR1 and CDR2 sequences are SNHLY and FYNNEI. The CDR3 reads CASSVWTSRETQYF. The CDR3, as DNA: TGTGCCAGCAGTGTCTGGACTAGCCGGGAGACCCAGTACTTC. Full variable domain (missing parts from reference TRBV2 and TRBJ2-5): EPEVTQTPSHQVTQMGQEVILRCVPISNHLYFYWYRQILGQKVEFLVSFYNNEISEKSEIFDDQFSVERPDGSNFTLKIRSTKLEDSAMYFCASSVWTSRETQYFGPGTRLLVL.

This chain joins TRBV11-2 and TRBJ2-7, with 9 bases matching TRBD1. Germline CDR1 and CDR2: SGHAT and FQNNGV. Trimming took 5 bases from V and 4 from J; bases not matched to a gene: 6. CDR3 size: 14 residues. The CDR3 nucleotides are TGTGCCAGCAGCCTCGGACAGGGGCGATACGAGCAGTACTTC. It codes for CASSLGQGRYEQYF.

This chain joins TRBV5-5 and TRBJ1-5, with D possibly TRBD1 on 5 matching bases. Trimming pared 0 bases from V and 4 bases from J, leaving 8 bases between. In germline, CDR1 is SGHKS, CDR2 YYEKEE (reference sequence). The CDR3 loop spans 14 amino acids. The CDR3 nucleotides read TGTGCCAGCAGCTTGGTGACAGAAAATCAGCCCCAGCATTTT. Encoded protein: CASSLVTENQPQHF.

This clone has a single count. The chain has TRBV7-2 and TRBJ1-2; 8 bases match TRBD1. CDR3 length: 14 residues. V lost 5 bases, J lost 2 bases, and 4 bases stayed unmatched. Germline values: CDR1 SGHTA, CDR2 FQGNSA. The CDR3 protein is CASSPGGRNYGYTF. The CDR3 coding sequence is TGTGCCAGCAGCCCAGGGGGCAGGAACTATGGCTACACCTTC.

This clone was recorded only once. This chain joins TRBV25-1 and TRBJ1-2, with TRBD1 matching over 10 bases. This CDR3 has 15 amino acids. The V gene end was trimmed by 4 bases and the J gene end by 4 bases; junction bases not matched to a gene: 6. Germline CDR1 is MGHDK and CDR2 is SYGVNS. The CDR3: CASSAPGQGSYGYTF. The CDR3 nucleotides read TGTGCCAGCAGTGCCCCGGGACAGGGGTCCTATGGCTACACCTTC.

CDR3 coding DNA: TGTGCCAGCAGCCAGAGGAACTATTTAACCGAAGCTTTCTTT. As protein: CASSQRNYLTEAFF. The V gene is TRBV11-1, the J gene TRBJ1-1; no clear D. CDR1 and CDR2 from the germline V gene are SGHAT and FQDESV (reference sequence). The length of the CDR3 is 14 residues. Trimming took 5 bases from V and 8 from J, leaving 18 bases between them. Together with reference TRBV11-1 and TRBJ1-1, the CDR3 gives the full variable domain: EAEVAQSPRYKITEKSQAVAFWCDPISGHATLYWYRQILGQGPELLVQFQDESVVDDSQLPKDRFSAERLKGVDSTLKIQPAELGDSAMYLCASSQRNYLTEAFFGQGTRLTVV.

This clone was observed once. The gene calls are TRBV5-6 and TRBJ2-2; the match to TRBD1 covers 7 bases. This CDR3 has 16 amino acids. The J segment lost 1 base and the V segment lost 0 bases, leaving 3 bases of the junction unmatched. Germline lookup yields CDR1 SGHDT and CDR2 YYEEEE. The DNA for the CDR3 is TGTGCCAGCAGCTTGGCGGGACAGATGAACACCGGGGAGCTGTTTTTT. This translates into CASSLAGQMNTGELFF. Together with reference TRBV5-6 and TRBJ2-2, the CDR3 gives the full variable domain: DAGVTQSPTHLIKTRGQQVTLRCSPKSGHDTVSWYQQALGQGPQFIFQYYEEEERQRGNFPDRFSGHQFPNYSSELNVNALLLGDSALYLCASSLAGQMNTGELFFGEGSRLTVL.

V usage is TRBV28 and J usage is TRBJ1-2; D remains unclear. Trimming took off 4 bases at V and 4 bases at J, with 13 bases between the two ends. CDR1 and CDR2 from the germline V gene are MDHEN and SYDVKM. This CDR3 has 14 amino acids. This CDR3 reads CASSSSTGFYGYTF. CDR3 DNA sequence: TGTGCCAGCAGTTCATCTACGGGATTCTATGGCTACACCTTC.

The CDR3 nucleotides are TGCGCCAGCAGCCACCTCGACAGGGTGGCCAAAAACATTCAGTACTTC. Translated: CASSHLDRVAKNIQYF. The rearrangement uses TRBV4-1 and TRBJ2-4; TRBD1 matches at 7 bases. This CDR3 region has 16 residues. Germline loops: CDR1 MGHRA, CDR2 YSYEKL. The J segment lost 1 base and the V segment lost 3 bases, leaving 6 bases of the junction unmatched.

V and J are TRBV10-2 and TRBJ1-1; TRBD1 might be the D (5 bases). Germline V CDR1 and CDR2: WSHSY, SAAADI. Trimming pared 6 bases from V and 0 bases from J, leaving 8 bases between. The CDR3 runs 13 residues. The CDR3 DNA reads as TGCGCCAGCAGAGCAGGGCTGAACACTGAAGCTTTCTTT. Protein sequence: CASRAGLNTEAFF.

V gene TRBV7-3 combines with J gene TRBJ2-3; D uncertain. Germline V gene sequence: CDR1 SGHTA, CDR2 FQGTGA. V was trimmed by 4 bases and J by 5 bases, leaving 10 bases between them. The CDR3 is made up of 13 amino acids. The CDR3 DNA reads TGTGCCAGCAGCTCCGGAGCTCGAGATACGCAGTATTTT. It translates to CASSSGARDTQYF.

The chain has TRBV7-9 and TRBJ2-1; 7 bases are shared with TRBD2. The CDR3 has 11 residues. Germline V CDR1 and CDR2: SEHNR, FQNEAQ (reference sequence). With 4 bases clipped from V and 10 bases from J, the junction kept 1 base outside the gene matches. CDR3: CASSSGGEQFF. The CDR3 region has the DNA TGTGCCAGCAGCTCGGGGGGAGAGCAGTTCTTC.

The rearrangement uses TRBV19 and TRBJ1-1, with D hard to call. The V end lost 8 bases, the J end lost 2 bases, and 18 bases lay between the germline ends. Germline lookup yields CDR1 LNHDA and CDR2 SQIVND (reference sequence). This CDR3 is built from 15 residues. The CDR3 region is CASQKNGHANTEAFF. CDR3 coding DNA: TGTGCCAGTCAAAAGAATGGGCACGCAAACACTGAAGCTTTCTTT.